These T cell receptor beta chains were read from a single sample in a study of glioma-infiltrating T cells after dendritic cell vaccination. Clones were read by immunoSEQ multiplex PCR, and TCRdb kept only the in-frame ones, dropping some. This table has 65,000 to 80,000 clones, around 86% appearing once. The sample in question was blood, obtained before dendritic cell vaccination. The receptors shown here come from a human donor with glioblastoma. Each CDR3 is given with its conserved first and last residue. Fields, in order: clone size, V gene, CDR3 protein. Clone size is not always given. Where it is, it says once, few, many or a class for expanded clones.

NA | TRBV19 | CASTSWGAEQPQHF
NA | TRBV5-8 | CASKVVDAEAGELFF
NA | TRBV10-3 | CAISESSLAGGYEQYF
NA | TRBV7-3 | CASSLGGWETQYF
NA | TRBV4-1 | CASSQDRTRDRAYEQYF
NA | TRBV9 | CASSVGGTGDYGYTF
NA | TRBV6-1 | CASSGLQGGGFFYGYTF
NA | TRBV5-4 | CASSLEPGVSSEAFF
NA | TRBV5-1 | CASSVMTVGNTEAFF
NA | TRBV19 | CASSRTGLSYGYTF
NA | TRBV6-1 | CASITPGTGIYGYTF
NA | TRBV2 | CASMEYSNQPQHF
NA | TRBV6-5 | CASSDDKGELFF
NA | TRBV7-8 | CASSLGASGDNNEQFF
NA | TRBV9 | CASSQGGSYGYTF
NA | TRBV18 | CASSPGTGPNEQFF
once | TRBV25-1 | CASSDGQGANIQYF
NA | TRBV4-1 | CASSQGGGMGVDEQYF
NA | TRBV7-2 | CASSPLLSEAFF
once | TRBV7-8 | CASSFRTSGTDTQYF
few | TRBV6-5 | CASRLDSYNEQFF
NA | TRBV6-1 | CASSLGTGQGEQYF
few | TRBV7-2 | CASSLATGLNYGYTF
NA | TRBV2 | CASKVSGGARGGYTF
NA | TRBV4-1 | CASSQDRESPLHF
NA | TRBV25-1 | CASSEGQYNEKLFF
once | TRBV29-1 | CSVEKPPGNEQFF
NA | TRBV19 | CASSIGGQYNEQFF
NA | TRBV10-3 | CAIGGQSSEAFF
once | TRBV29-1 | CSADMVGNTEAFF
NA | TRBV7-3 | CASSLSIRGETEAFF
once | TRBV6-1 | CASRDRRGQGQPQHF
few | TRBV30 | CAWSVGTSENEQFF
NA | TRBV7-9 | CASSSIEGAQGNEQFF
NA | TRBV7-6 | CASSAGTGGSGNTIYF
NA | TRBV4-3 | CASSQPGGVKGEAFF
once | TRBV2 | CASSVGEGRNTEAFF
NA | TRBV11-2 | CASSSTQGANTEAFF
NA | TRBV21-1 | CASSKVLTGNTIYF
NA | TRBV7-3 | CASSLRGQETQYF
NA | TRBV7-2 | CASSQRSVPYEQYF
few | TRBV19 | CASSRTGLSTEAFF
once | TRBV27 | CASSHTNLLDRIGYTF
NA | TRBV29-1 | CSASGGAYGYTF
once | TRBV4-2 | CASSHLPGNQETQYF
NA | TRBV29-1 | CSVEDLTRRDGYTF
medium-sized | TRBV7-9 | CASSFSAAEYTDTQYF
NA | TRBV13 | CASSPRLAQPQHF
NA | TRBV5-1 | CASSTRTGGDNSPLHF
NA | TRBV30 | CAWSPYLETQYF
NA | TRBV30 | CAWRVDRGPSMWGRYTF
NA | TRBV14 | CASSQGLGTEAFF
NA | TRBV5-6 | CASSPGQGRVETQYF
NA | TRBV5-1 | CASSLSAGGLNEQFF
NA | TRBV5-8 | CASSYDRGWSKNIQYF